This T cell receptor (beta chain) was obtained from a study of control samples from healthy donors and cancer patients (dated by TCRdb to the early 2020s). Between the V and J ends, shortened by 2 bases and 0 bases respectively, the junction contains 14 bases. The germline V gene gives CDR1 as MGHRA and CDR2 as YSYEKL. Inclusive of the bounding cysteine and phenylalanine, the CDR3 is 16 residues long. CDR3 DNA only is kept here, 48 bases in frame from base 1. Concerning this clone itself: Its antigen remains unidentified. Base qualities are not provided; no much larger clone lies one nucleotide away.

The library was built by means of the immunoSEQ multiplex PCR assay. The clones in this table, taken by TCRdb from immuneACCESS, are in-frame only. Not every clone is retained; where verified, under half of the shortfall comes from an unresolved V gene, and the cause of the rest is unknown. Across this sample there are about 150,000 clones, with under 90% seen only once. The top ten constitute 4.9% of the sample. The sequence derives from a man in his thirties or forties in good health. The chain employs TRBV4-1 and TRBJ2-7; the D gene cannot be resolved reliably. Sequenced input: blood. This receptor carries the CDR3 CASSQTPVGSSYEQYF. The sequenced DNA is TGCGCCAGCAGCCAAACCCCGGTCGGGTCCTCCTACGAGCAGTACTTC.